A single sample is the source of the 32 T cell receptor beta chains below, sequenced in a study of post-analysis software for immune sequencing data. General study points: There were a few TRBV segments more frequent in patients than controls, and TRBV5-6, TRBV5-1 and TRBV20-1 were among them.

The antigens of these receptors remain unknown. The authors incorporated unique molecular identifiers into the TCR beta cDNA libraries. TCRdb reprocessed the PCR reads with MiXCR, giving one entry per CDR3 protein. Seen here are some 190,000 distinct CDR3 sequences, approximately 30% observed once, and the top ten hold about 3.4%. The sequencing sample was made of blood. These receptors were taken from a girl younger than 18 with multiple sclerosis.

This clonotype was counted many times. The chain uses TRBV20-1 and TRBJ1-2; D may be TRBD1 (5 bases). The CDR3 runs 11 residues. Germline V gene lookup returns CDR1 DFQATT and CDR2 SNEGSKA (reference sequence). The CDR3 bases are TGCACGGTCGGGGGGGTCTATGGCTACACCTTC. It translates to CTVGGVYGYTF.

Ten or more counts support this clonotype. The V and J genes are TRBV5-1 and TRBJ2-1; TRBD2 aligns across 12 bases. V lost 0 bases and J lost 2; bases outside the gene matches: 0. The germline gives CDR1 SGHRS, CDR2 YFSETQ. The CDR3 spans 16 residues. The CDR3 bases are TGCGCCAGCAGCTTGGGACTAGCGGGGGCCTACAATGAGCAGTTCTTC. Translating gives CASSLGLAGAYNEQFF.

The rearrangement links TRBV5-1 to TRBJ2-5, with D perhaps TRBD1 (6 bases). The CDR3 length is 15 residues. Germline assignment: CDR1 SGHRS and CDR2 YFSETQ. V was shortened by 5 bases and J by 2 bases, with 16 bases between the two germline ends. CDR3 nucleotides: TGCGCCAGCAGGTCACGGGACAACCTACAAGAGACCCAGTACTTC. Its translation is CASRSRDNLQETQYF.

This clonotype was seen repeatedly, ten times or more. The chain uses TRBV5-1 and TRBJ2-7; D may match TRBD1 or TRBD2 (5 bases each). This CDR3 is built from 16 residues. Between the trimmed V and J ends, which lost 1 base and 0 bases, there was a span of 14 bases. Per the germline V gene, CDR1 is SGHRS and CDR2 is YFSETQ. The CDR3 DNA sequence: TGCGCCAGCAGCTTGACCCGGGACGGAAACTCCTACGAGCAGTACTTC. The encoded protein is CASSLTRDGNSYEQYF. Combining the CDR3 with reference TRBV5-1 and TRBJ2-7 gives the whole variable domain KAGVTQTPRYLIKTRGQQVTLSCSPISGHRSVSWYQQTPGQGLQFLFEYFSETQRNKGNFPGRFSGRQFSNSRSEMNVSTLELGDSALYLCASSLTRDGNSYEQYFGPGTRLTVT.

This clonotype was detected many times. The chain combines TRBV11-1 with TRBJ2-3; D is possibly TRBD1 (6 bases). Germline loops: CDR1 SGHAT, CDR2 FQDESV (reference sequence). The V end lost 5 bases, the J end lost 0 bases, and 30 bases lay between the germline ends. This CDR3 comprises 21 residues. The CDR3 sequence: CASSLTPGGQSSHSSTDTQYF. The CDR3 nucleotides are TGTGCCAGCAGCCTCACCCCCGGTGGACAGTCTTCTCACTCTAGCACAGATACGCAGTATTTT. Filled out from reference TRBV11-1 and TRBJ2-3, the complete variable domain reads EAEVAQSPRYKITEKSQAVAFWCDPISGHATLYWYRQILGQGPELLVQFQDESVVDDSQLPKDRFSAERLKGVDSTLKIQPAELGDSAMYLCASSLTPGGQSSHSSTDTQYFGPGTRLTVL.

Remarks on this clonotype: Given a much more abundant clone one base away, this may be a read error. CDR3 nucleotide sequence: TGTGCCAGCAGTGAACGGAGGCCTTACAATGAGCAGTACTTC. Its protein is CASSERRPYNEQYF. V and J are TRBV6-1 and TRBJ2-7; TRBD2 might be the D (5 bases). The V and J ends lost 2 bases and 7 bases respectively, with 15 bases between them. Germline loops: CDR1 MNHNS, CDR2 SASEGT. The CDR3 has 14 residues.

This clonotype was counted ten times or more. This rearrangement joins TRBV20-1 to TRBJ2-3; 10 bases are a match to TRBD2. Germline CDR1 DFQATT, CDR2 SNEGSKA (reference sequence). V gave up 1 base and J gave up 0 bases; unmatched junction bases: 10. The CDR3 is 18 amino acids. Here the CDR3 reads CSARAPSGSSPSTDTQYF. Here the CDR3 DNA reads TGCAGTGCTAGAGCGCCTAGCGGGAGTAGTCCTAGCACAGATACGCAGTATTTT.

This clonotype was recorded many times. V and J are TRBV5-1 and TRBJ2-1; 8 nucleotides match TRBD2. Germline lookup yields CDR1 SGHRS and CDR2 YFSETQ. V shed 3 bases, J shed 4 bases, and the junction held 9 bases outside the gene matches. This CDR3 is 16 amino acids long. CDR3 sequence: CASSSSGSGTYNEQFF. The CDR3 DNA reads as TGCGCCAGCAGCTCTAGCGGTAGCGGGACATACAATGAGCAGTTCTTC. The whole variable domain, filled in from reference TRBV5-1 and TRBJ2-1, reads KAGVTQTPRYLIKTRGQQVTLSCSPISGHRSVSWYQQTPGQGLQFLFEYFSETQRNKGNFPGRFSGRQFSNSRSEMNVSTLELGDSALYLCASSSSGSGTYNEQFFGPGTRLTVL.

CDR3 in amino acids: CASSSVGTSGTYNEQFF. CDR3 nucleotides: TGTGCCAGCAGTTCCGTCGGGACTAGCGGAACATACAATGAGCAGTTCTTC. V gene TRBV28 combines with J gene TRBJ2-1; 11 nucleotides match TRBD2. V trimming: 4 bases; J trimming: 4 bases; junction bases outside the gene matches: 9. This CDR3 comprises 17 residues. Germline assignment: CDR1 MDHEN and CDR2 SYDVKM.

This clonotype has ten or more counts. V and J are TRBV7-3 and TRBJ2-3, with D possibly TRBD2 on 7 matching bases. Germline V gene lookup returns CDR1 SGHTA and CDR2 FQGTGA. The ends were cut back, 5 bases at V and 1 base at J, with 13 bases in the middle. This CDR3 spans 15 amino acids. CDR3 sequence (DNA): TGTGCCAGCAGCCCGGGGGGCTGGGGCACAGATACGCAGTATTTT. This sequence encodes CASSPGGWGTDTQYF.

This clonotype was counted between two and nine times. The chain carries TRBV4-1 and TRBJ2-7; 7 bases are shared with TRBD2. The CDR3 is made up of 17 amino acids. The V gene end was trimmed by 1 base and the J gene end by 0 bases; junction bases not matched to a gene: 9. CDR1 is MGHRA, CDR2 YSYEKL, per germline. CDR3 residues: CASSQATQASGSYEQYF. In DNA, the CDR3 is TGCGCCAGCAGCCAAGCTACCCAAGCTAGCGGCTCCTACGAGCAGTACTTC.

The chain links TRBV29-1 to TRBJ2-7; D is uncertain. The CDR3 runs to 13 residues. The germline V gene encodes CDR1 SQVTM and CDR2 ANQGSEA. The germline V and J ends were trimmed by 7 bases and 0 bases, with 13 bases remaining between them. The CDR3 DNA reads TGCAGCGCGACTCTAAGGAGCTCCTACGAGCAGTACTTC. This gives the protein CSATLRSSYEQYF.

This clonotype was observed at least ten times. The chain joins TRBV6-1 to TRBJ1-5; no clear D gene. CDR1 is MNHNS and CDR2 is SASEGT in the germline V gene. This CDR3 contains 13 residues. Trimming stripped 5 bases from V and 7 bases from J, with 12 bases between. CDR3 residues: CASSWDFIQPQHF. Written as DNA, the CDR3 is TGTGCCAGCAGTTGGGATTTTATCCAGCCCCAGCATTTT.

This clonotype was detected ten times or more. The V and J genes are TRBV4-1 and TRBJ1-2; no clear D gene. Germline CDR1 reads MGHRA; CDR2 reads YSYEKL. V lost 2 bases and J lost 5, with 9 bases in between. This CDR3 contains 13 residues. CDR3 amino acids: CASSQREPYGYTF. CDR3 sequence (DNA): TGCGCCAGCAGCCAAAGGGAACCATATGGCTACACCTTC.

Notes on this clonotype: A single base separates this from a much larger clone, so it may be a read error. The rearrangement links TRBV29-1 to TRBJ1-4, with 7 bases fitting TRBD1. The CDR3 length is 14 residues. Germline loops: CDR1 SQVTM, CDR2 ANQGSEA. The trim removed 4 bases at V and 14 bases at J, leaving 16 bases unmatched. The CDR3 bases are TGCAGCGTTGCCCAGGGGGGGGAATCTGTGGGGCTGTTTTTT. Translated: CSVAQGGESVGLFF.

This clonotype has more than one count but fewer than ten. The chain links TRBV18 to TRBJ2-7; 8 nucleotides align to TRBD2. This CDR3 contains 14 residues. Germline V gene sequence: CDR1 KGHSH, CDR2 LQKENI. Trimming cost V 8 bases and J 6 bases; bases outside gene matches: 12. The DNA of the CDR3 is TGTGCCAGCGGGAAGCAGCGGGAGATCAGCGAGCAGTACTTC. It codes for CASGKQREISEQYF. The entire variable domain, with the rest obtained from reference TRBV18 and TRBJ2-7, is as follows: NAGVMQNPRHLVRRRGQEARLRCSPMKGHSHVYWYRQLPEEGLKFMVYLQKENIIDESGMPKERFSAEFPKEGPSILRIQQVVRGDSAAYFCASGKQREISEQYFGPGTRLTVT.

The rearrangement uses TRBV7-8 and TRBJ2-3; no clear D. V was shortened by 3 bases and J by 1 base, with 11 bases between the two germline ends. Germline V lookup: CDR1 SGHVS, CDR2 FQNEAQ. The CDR3 loop spans 15 amino acids. CDR3 in DNA: TGTGCCAGCAGCTTTCCTAGTATTGGCACAGATACGCAGTATTTT. This encodes CASSFPSIGTDTQYF.

This clonotype has a handful of counts. J is TRBJ1-5 and V is TRBV2, with D tentatively TRBD1 (6 bases). The CDR3 runs 15 residues. V was cut by 6 bases and J by 2 bases, with 14 bases left in between. From germline, CDR1 is SNHLY and CDR2 FYNNEI. CDR3 sequence reads: CASRVQGSGNQPQHF. In DNA form, the CDR3 reads TGTGCCAGCAGGGTACAGGGTAGCGGCAATCAGCCCCAGCATTTT.

This clonotype showed up many times. The CDR3 here is CASSPAGTGITDTQYF. CDR3 bases: TGTGCCAGCAGCCCCGCCGGGACAGGGATCACAGATACGCAGTATTTT. The rearrangement links TRBV7-8 to TRBJ2-3; 9 bases match TRBD1. The CDR3 has 16 residues. Germline V lookup: CDR1 SGHVS, CDR2 FQNEAQ. Trimming at V came to 5 bases and at J to 2 bases, leaving 8 bases not matched to a gene.

Of note for this clonotype: A read error may explain this, as a much larger clone is one base away. The V call is TRBV12-3 or TRBV12-4, the J call TRBJ1-6; D unresolved. The CDR3 contains 16 residues. The CDR3 coding sequence is TGTGTCAGCAGCCTAGGGTACAGCTCCTATAATTCACCCCTCCACTTT. Translating it yields CVSSLGYSSYNSPLHF.

The chain is built from TRBV5-1 and TRBJ2-5, with TRBD2 identical over 7 bases. The J call is uncertain, as TRBJ2-7 better fits the DNA end. Germline lookup yields CDR1 SGHRS and CDR2 YFSETQ. This CDR3 contains 13 residues. CDR3 nucleotide sequence: TGCGCCAGCAGCAGCGGGACGCCGTCCGAGCAGTACTTC. Translated, it gives CASSSGTPSEQYF.

This clonotype was detected ten times or more. The CDR3 nucleotides are TGTGCCAGCAGTTACGCCAGGGGCGCCTACGAGCAGTACTTC. Amino acid sequence: CASSYARGAYEQYF. The gene calls are TRBV6-5 and TRBJ2-7; tentative D call: TRBD1 (6 bases). Deletions cut 2 bases from V and 2 bases from J, with 10 bases between. The CDR3 covers 14 residues. Germline values: CDR1 MNHEY, CDR2 SVGAGI.

This clonotype appeared many times. V usage is TRBV28 and J usage is TRBJ2-3; D possibly matches TRBD1 or TRBD2 (5 bases each). The V end lost 10 bases, the J end lost 4 bases, and 18 bases lay between the germline ends. CDR1 MDHEN and CDR2 SYDVKM come from the germline V gene. CDR3 length equals 14 residues. CDR3 sequence (DNA): TGTGCCACAAAGCCGGCCGGGACGGCAGATACGCAGTATTTT. Amino acids: CATKPAGTADTQYF.

This clonotype was observed a handful of times. A much larger clone differs by one base, so this may be a read error. V is TRBV6-5 and J is TRBJ2-6, with a tentative D call TRBD1 (5 bases). This CDR3 is 16 amino acids long. The germline gives CDR1 MNHEY, CDR2 SVGAGI. This CDR3 is CATRPWGNSGADVLTF. DNA for the CDR3: TGTGCCACCCGCCCCTGGGGTAACTCTGGGGCCGACGTCCTGACTTTC.

About this clonotype itself: An end of the junction does not agree with germline; a read error may underlie this. The chain joins TRBV4-2 to TRBJ1-1; maybe TRBD1 (5 bases). The CDR3 runs to 18 residues. The germline V gene encodes CDR1 LGHNA and CDR2 YNFKEQ. The CDR3 region has the DNA TGTGCCGGCAGTGCACGCCCGGGACCCCAAACTCGGAACACTGAAGCTTTCTTT. Protein sequence: CAGSARPGPQTRNTEAFF.

The chain has TRBV2 and TRBJ2-1; no reliable D call. CDR3 length: 15 amino acids. Trimming stripped 1 base from V and 4 bases from J, with 11 bases between. The germline CDR1 and CDR2 sequences are SNHLY and FYNNEI. The DNA of the CDR3 is TGTGCCAGCAGTGAAGGCAAGGGTATGTACAATGAGCAGTTCTTC. Its translation: CASSEGKGMYNEQFF.

The chain recombines TRBV7-7 with TRBJ2-1; either TRBD1 or TRBD2 may fit D (5 bases each). This CDR3 is built from 13 residues. Trimming shortened V by 4 bases and J by 12 bases, and 16 bases separated the two germline ends. In germline, CDR1 is SSHAT, CDR2 FNYEAQ (reference sequence). The CDR3 sequence: CASSSGTQGGQFF. In DNA form, the CDR3 reads TGTGCCAGCAGCTCCGGGACCCAAGGCGGGCAGTTCTTC.

This clonotype was picked up many times. The V gene is TRBV2, the J gene TRBJ2-1; 7 bases match TRBD2. V lost 3 bases, J lost 8 bases, and 10 bases stayed unmatched. From germline, CDR1 is SNHLY and CDR2 FYNNEI. CDR3 length: 15 residues. CDR3 coding DNA: TGTGCCAGCAGTGAGGCCAGCGGGAAGTCCCATGAGCAGTTCTTC. As protein: CASSEASGKSHEQFF.

A note on this clonotype: One end of the junction is discordant with germline, which a read error may explain. The chain recombines TRBV6-4 with TRBJ2-2; 8 bases line up with TRBD2. The CDR3 totals 15 residues. Germline CDR1 MRHNA, CDR2 SNTAGT. CDR3 in amino acids: CASSPGLGDTGERFF. The CDR3 DNA reads TGTGCCAGCAGCCCGGGACTAGGGGACACCGGGGAGCGGTTTTTT.

This clonotype was counted between two and nine times. This chain links TRBV2 with TRBJ2-1, with unresolved D. CDR1 SNHLY and CDR2 FYNNEI come from the germline V gene. V was pared by 2 bases and J by 1 base, with 6 bases between. This CDR3 is built from 14 residues. The CDR3 loop is CASSESESYNEQFF. CDR3 sequence (DNA): TGTGCCAGCAGTGAAAGCGAGTCCTACAATGAGCAGTTCTTC.

The rearrangement uses TRBV6-1 and TRBJ1-1; D gene uncertain. This CDR3 contains 14 residues. Germline CDR1 is MNHNS and CDR2 is SASEGT. The V end lost 5 bases, the J end lost 1 base, and 11 bases lay between the germline ends. CDR3 amino acids: CASSPGRTNTEAFF. CDR3 nucleotides: TGTGCCAGCAGTCCTGGACGGACGAACACTGAAGCTTTCTTT.

This clonotype occurred many times. V gene TRBV15 combines with J gene TRBJ2-7; no definite D call. V lost 5 bases, J lost 3 bases, and 14 bases lay in between. The CDR3 totals 14 residues. Germline loops: CDR1 LNHNV, CDR2 YYDKDF (reference sequence). CDR3: CATSRTVPNYEQYF. The CDR3 bases are TGTGCCACCAGCCGGACCGTTCCTAACTACGAGCAGTACTTC.